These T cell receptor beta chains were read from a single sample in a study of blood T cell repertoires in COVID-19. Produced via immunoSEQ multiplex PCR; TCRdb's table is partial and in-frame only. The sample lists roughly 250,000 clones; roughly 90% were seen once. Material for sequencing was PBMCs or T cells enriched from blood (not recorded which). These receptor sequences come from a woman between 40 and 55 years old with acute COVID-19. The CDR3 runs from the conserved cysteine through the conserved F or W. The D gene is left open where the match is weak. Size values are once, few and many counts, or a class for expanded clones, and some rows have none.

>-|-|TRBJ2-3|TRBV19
TGTGCCAGTAGTATAGGCCCGACGACTTACGCCCGCACAGATACGCAGTATTTT
CASSIGPTTYARTDTQYF
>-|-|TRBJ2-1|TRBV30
TGTGCCTGGAGCCGCTTGGGGACACCCGAGCAGTTCTTC
CAWSRLGTPEQFF
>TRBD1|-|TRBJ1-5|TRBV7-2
TGTGCCAGCAGCTATGGGACAGGGACAGGGAAATATAGCAATCAGCCCCAGCATTTT
CASSYGTGTGKYSNQPQHF
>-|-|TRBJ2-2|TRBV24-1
TGTGCCACCAGCGATCCTGCACTACGGGAGCTGTTTTTT
CATSDPALRELFF
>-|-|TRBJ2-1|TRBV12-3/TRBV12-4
TGTGCCAGCAGCTACTACAATGAGCAGTTCTTC
CASSYYNEQFF
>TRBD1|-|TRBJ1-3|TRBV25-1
TGTGCCAGCAGCGGGGGACAGGGTCCTGTTGGAAACACCATATATTTT
CASSGGQGPVGNTIYF
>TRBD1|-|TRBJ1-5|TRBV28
TGTGCCAGCAGCAGGGACAGGGAGACAAATCAGCCCCAGCATTTT
CASSRDRETNQPQHF
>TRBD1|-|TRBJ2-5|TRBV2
TGTGCCAGATCTTTACAGGGGCAAGAGACCCAGTACTTC
CARSLQGQETQYF
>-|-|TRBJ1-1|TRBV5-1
TGCGCCAGCAGCTTGGACAGGGTGAACACTGAAGCTTTCTTT
CASSLDRVNTEAFF
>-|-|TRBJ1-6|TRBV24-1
TGTGCCACCAGTGACGGTCGGTCACCCCTCCACTTT
CATSDGRSPLHF
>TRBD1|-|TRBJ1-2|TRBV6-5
TGTGCCAGCAGGGGGACAGGTGGCTATGGCTACACCTTC
CASRGTGGYGYTF
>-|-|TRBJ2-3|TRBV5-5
TGTGCCAGCAGCTCCCCCGTCACAGATACGCAGTATTTT
CASSSPVTDTQYF
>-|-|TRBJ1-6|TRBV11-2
TGTGCCAGCAGCTTACAGGGTGGCCTCACCCTCCACTTT
CASSLQGGLTLHF
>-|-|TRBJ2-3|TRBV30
TGTGCCTGGGCCTCGGGGGTAAGCACAGATACGCAGTATTTT
CAWASGVSTDTQYF
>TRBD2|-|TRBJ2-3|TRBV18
TGTGCCAGCTCACCATCTATGCTAGCGGGAGGGCCTAGGTCAGATACGCAGTATTTT
CASSPSMLAGGPRSDTQYF
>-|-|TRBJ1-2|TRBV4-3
TGCGCCAGCAGCCAAGATTCGGCAGGCGCTGCTTATGGCTACACCTTC
CASSQDSAGAAYGYTF
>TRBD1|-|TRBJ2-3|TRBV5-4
TGTGCCAGCAGAAGGACAGGGGCCGATACGCAGTATTTT
CASRRTGADTQYF
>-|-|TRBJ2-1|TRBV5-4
TGTGCCAGCAGCAACCGACGGAGCTCCTACAATGAGCAGTTCTTC
CASSNRRSSYNEQFF
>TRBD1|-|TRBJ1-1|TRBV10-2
TGCGCCAGCATTGACGGACAGGGGGAAATTCAACGGAACACTGAAGCTTTCTTT
CASIDGQGEIQRNTEAFF
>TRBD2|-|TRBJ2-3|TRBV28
TGTGCCAGCCACGGACTAGCGGGGAGCACAGATACGCAGTATTTT
CASHGLAGSTDTQYF
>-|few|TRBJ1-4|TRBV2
TGTGCCAGCAGTGGCACAGTCCCCGGAGGGGAAAAACTGTTTTTT
CASSGTVPGGEKLFF
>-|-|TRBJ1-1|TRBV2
TGTGCCAGCAACAACCCCCGGAGGGGCGTAAACACTGAAGCTTTCTTT
CASNNPRRGVNTEAFF
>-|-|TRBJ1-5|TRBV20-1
TGCAGTGCTAGTCAGGGCTCGGGCAATCAGCCCCAGCATTTT
CSASQGSGNQPQHF
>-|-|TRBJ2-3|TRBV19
TGTGCCAGTAGTCCTTCGACAGGTACCCGGATGTATTTT
CASSPSTGTRMYF
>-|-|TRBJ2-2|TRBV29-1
TGCATAGGGGGTCTACCTAACACCGGGGAGCTGTTTTTT
CIGGLPNTGELFF
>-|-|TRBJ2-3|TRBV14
TGTGCCAGCAGCCAAAGTCTAGCGAGAGATACGCAGTATTTT
CASSQSLARDTQYF
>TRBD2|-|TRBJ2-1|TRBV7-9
TGTGCCAGCAGCCGTACTAGCGGGAGGGCCCTTGTCCCCGGTGATGAGCAGTTCTTC
CASSRTSGRALVPGDEQFF
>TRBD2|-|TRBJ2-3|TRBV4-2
TGTGCCAGCAGCCAGGGACTAGAGGCCTCGGATACGCAGTATTTT
CASSQGLEASDTQYF